Below, 9 T cell receptor beta chains from the same sample are listed, as sequenced in a study of T cell changes during pregnancy in multiple sclerosis. Sequencing was performed with immunoSEQ multiplex PCR; in TCRdb, only in-frame clones are kept and a portion is missing. The sample has about 34,000 clones; 90% are singletons. The sample was CD8+ T cells from peripheral blood mononuclear cells, taken before pregnancy. Source of these receptors: a female donor with multiple sclerosis, enrolled in a pregnancy study.

This rearrangement joins TRBV6-4 to TRBJ1-1, with D possibly being TRBD1 (6 bases). Per the germline V gene, CDR1 is MRHNA and CDR2 is SNTAGT. CDR3 length equals 15 residues. Deletions cut 4 bases from V and 0 bases from J, with 12 bases between. The CDR3 DNA reads TGTGCCAGCAGTGGTAACAGGGAGATGAACACTGAAGCTTTCTTT. This encodes CASSGNREMNTEAFF.

The chain recombines TRBV29-1 with TRBJ1-1; unclear D gene. Per germline, CDR1 SQVTM and CDR2 ANQGSEA. The length of the CDR3 is 14 residues. V lost 7 bases and J lost 1, with 16 bases in between. CDR3 residues: CSAMTSTQNTEAFF. The CDR3 DNA reads TGCAGCGCAATGACATCAACGCAGAACACTGAAGCTTTCTTT.

This clone turned up a few times. V gene TRBV9 combines with J gene TRBJ1-2; D unresolved. The germline V gene has CDR1 SGDLS and CDR2 YYNGEE. The V end lost 0 bases, the J end lost 4 bases, and 13 bases lay between the germline ends. The CDR3 extends over 15 amino acids. The CDR3 bases are TGTGCCAGCAGCGTAGAGGCAGGAGGAGGCTATGGCTACACCTTC. As protein: CASSVEAGGGYGYTF.

The CDR3 here is CASSWDLAGDGNEQFF. Here the CDR3 DNA reads TGCGCCAGCAGCTGGGATCTAGCGGGGGACGGCAATGAGCAGTTCTTC. V gene TRBV5-1 combines with J gene TRBJ2-1, with 10 bases identical to TRBD2. Germline loops: CDR1 SGHRS, CDR2 YFSETQ. The junction had 9 bases not matched to a gene; V was cut back by 3 bases and J by 6 bases. The CDR3 extends over 16 amino acids.

The chain has TRBV4-3 and TRBJ2-2; D not resolved. The CDR3 contains 15 residues. Germline V gene lookup returns CDR1 LGHNA and CDR2 YSLEER. Trimming left V 0 bases short and J 1 base short, with 6 bases between. This CDR3 is CASSQERWNTGELFF. Written as DNA, the CDR3 is TGCGCCAGCAGCCAAGAACGGTGGAACACCGGGGAGCTGTTTTTT.

The chain couples TRBV19 to TRBJ2-5; D might be TRBD1 (5 bases). The CDR3 is 13 amino acids. Between the trimmed V and J ends, which lost 6 bases and 6 bases, there was a span of 14 bases. The V gene's germline CDR1 is LNHDA and CDR2 SQIVND (reference sequence). The CDR3 sequence is CASSNRKGKTQYF. For the CDR3, the DNA is TGTGCCAGTAGCAACCGTAAGGGGAAGACCCAGTACTTC.

The rearrangement joins TRBV6-1 to TRBJ1-5, with TRBD1 matching 8 bases. The germline gives CDR1 MNHNS, CDR2 SASEGT. The V and J ends lost 6 bases and 3 bases, in that order; junction bases with no gene match: 4. The CDR3 consists of 14 residues. CDR3 protein: CASRGGQANQPQHF. The DNA of the CDR3 is TGTGCCAGCAGGGGGGGACAGGCCAATCAGCCCCAGCATTTT.

CDR3 sequence: CASSESRAGGLGPAIYF. The CDR3 bases are TGTGCCAGCAGCGAGAGTAGGGCTGGGGGACTGGGACCGGCCATATATTTT. The chain couples TRBV9 to TRBJ1-3; D might be TRBD1 (5 bases). CDR3 length equals 17 residues. CDR1 is SGDLS, CDR2 YYNGEE, per germline. Trimming left V 3 bases short and J 11 bases short, with 27 bases between. The full variable domain, in which reference TRBV9 and TRBJ1-3 provide the parts outside the CDR3, is DSGVTQTPKHLITATGQRVTLRCSPRSGDLSVYWYQQSLDQGLQFLIQYYNGEERAKGNILERFSAQQFPDLHSELNLSSLELGDSALYFCASSESRAGGLGPAIYFGEGSWLTVV.

CDR3 amino acids: CASSLGAGLSYEQYF. CDR3 DNA: TGTGCCAGCAGCTTGGGAGCGGGCCTCTCCTACGAGCAGTACTTC. The J gene is TRBJ2-7, the V gene TRBV5-4; a possible D gene is TRBD2 (6 bases). Germline V lookup: CDR1 SGHNT, CDR2 YYREEE (reference sequence). With 0 bases removed from V and 0 bases from J, the gap between germline ends came to 10 bases. The CDR3 spans 15 residues.